This TCR beta chain was observed in a study of OX40 agonist ivuxolimab in advanced cancers. Study as a whole: The study gave patients intravenous ivuxolimab at 0.01 to 10 mg/kg every 2 weeks. Partial responses were achieved by three patients: one hepatocellular carcinoma, two cutaneous melanoma.

The study sampled blood at baseline, cycle 4 day 1, and cycle 7 day 1. Study results and caveats: The CD4+ and CD8+ T cells in the blood had expanded clonally by week 6 at 0.1 to 3.0 mg/kg.

Here immunoSEQ multiplex PCR was the method, and the copy in TCRdb shows in-frame clones only, minus some. The table includes about 84,000 clones, roughly 84% detected once. As to this clone: Its antigen remains unidentified.

This clonotype was sampled from an adult with an advanced solid tumor such as melanoma, head and neck, liver or kidney cancer. Sample: CD4+ or CD8+ T cells sorted from blood, taken in a trial of the OX40 agonist ivuxolimab.

The CDR3 sequence is CASTPVGGKGTDTQYF. The CDR3 DNA follows: TGTGCCAGCACTCCCGTAGGGGGGAAAGGAACAGATACGCAGTATTTT. The chain employs TRBV7-2 and TRBJ2-3; possibly TRBD1 or TRBD2 for D (6 bases each). The length of the CDR3 is 16 residues. V dropped 7 bases and J dropped 3 bases, with 20 bases sitting between them. The germline V gene encodes CDR1 SGHTA and CDR2 FQGNSA.